This TCR beta chain derives from a study of T cells expressing NK-cell markers. Turning to the study itself: Researchers got TCR beta repertoires out of sorted CD3+CD56+NKG2C+, CD3+CD56+NKG2C- and CD3+CD56-NKG2C+ T cells. In the group of eight sequenced donors, seven were HCMV-seropositive and one was seronegative. Findings and limits, study-wide: A handful of donors likewise had their CD3+CD56-NKG2C+ fraction led by these clonotypes.

TCRdb re-called the 5' RACE reads; one entry per CDR3 protein, DNA not given. The table gives 500,000 or so distinct CDR3 sequences; the top ten clones make up 3% to 4.5% of it. Of note for this clonotype: Its target is not known.

The receptor was isolated from a man between 18 and 29 years old in good health. Material: blood T cells: a sorted CD56 or NKG2C T cell subset, CD4+ or CD8+ T cells, or bulk PBMC T cells (not recorded which).

CDR3 in amino acids: CSAREPTGLNNEQFF. The rearrangement uses TRBV20-1 and TRBJ2-1; as DNA is missing, the TRBD1 call by TCRdb cannot be tested. Germline assignment: CDR1 DFQATT and CDR2 SNEGSKA (reference sequence). The CDR3 contains 15 residues.